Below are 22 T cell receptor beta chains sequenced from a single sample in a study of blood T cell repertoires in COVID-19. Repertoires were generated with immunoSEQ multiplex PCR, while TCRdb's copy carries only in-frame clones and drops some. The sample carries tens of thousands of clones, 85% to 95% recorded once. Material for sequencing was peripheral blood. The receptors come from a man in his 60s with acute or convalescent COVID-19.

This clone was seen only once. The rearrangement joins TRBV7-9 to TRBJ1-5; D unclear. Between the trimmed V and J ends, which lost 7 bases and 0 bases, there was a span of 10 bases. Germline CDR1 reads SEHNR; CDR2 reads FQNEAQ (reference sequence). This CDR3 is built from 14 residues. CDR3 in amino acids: CASTDSRSNQPQHF. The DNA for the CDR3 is TGTGCCAGCACCGATAGTCGTAGCAATCAGCCCCAGCATTTT.

CDR3 protein: CASSEEGRTKGETQYF. CDR3 DNA: TGTGCCAGCAGTGAAGAAGGCCGAACAAAGGGGGAGACCCAGTACTTC. This chain joins TRBV2 and TRBJ2-5; perhaps TRBD1 as D (5 bases). CDR3 length: 16 residues. The germline V gene has CDR1 SNHLY and CDR2 FYNNEI. V lost 1 base and J 5 bases, leaving 17 bases between the germline ends.

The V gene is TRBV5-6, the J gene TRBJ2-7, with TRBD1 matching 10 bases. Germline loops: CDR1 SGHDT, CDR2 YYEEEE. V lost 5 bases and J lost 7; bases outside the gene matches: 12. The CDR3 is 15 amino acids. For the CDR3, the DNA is TGTGCCAGCAGTTCCCGGGACAGGGGCGCGTGGGAGCAGTACTTC. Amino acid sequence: CASSSRDRGAWEQYF.

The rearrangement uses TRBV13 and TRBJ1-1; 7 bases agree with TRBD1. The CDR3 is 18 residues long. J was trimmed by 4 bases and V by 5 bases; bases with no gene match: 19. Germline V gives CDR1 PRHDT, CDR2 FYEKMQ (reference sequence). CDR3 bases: TGTGCCAGCAGCCCCCCCCCAGGGGGGCGCCCCGGAGGCACTGAAGCTTTCTTT. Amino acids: CASSPPPGGRPGGTEAFF.

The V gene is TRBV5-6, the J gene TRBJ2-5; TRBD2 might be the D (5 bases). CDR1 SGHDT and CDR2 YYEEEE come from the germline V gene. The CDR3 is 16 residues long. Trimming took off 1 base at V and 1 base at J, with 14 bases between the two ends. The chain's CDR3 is CASSLILLGAQETQYF. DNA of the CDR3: TGTGCCAGCAGCTTGATTTTGTTGGGAGCCCAAGAGACCCAGTACTTC.

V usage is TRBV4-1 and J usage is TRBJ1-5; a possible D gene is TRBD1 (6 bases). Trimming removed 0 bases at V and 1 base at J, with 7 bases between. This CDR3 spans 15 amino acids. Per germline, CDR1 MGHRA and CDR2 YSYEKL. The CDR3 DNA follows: TGCGCCAGCAGCCAAGAGGACAGCAGCAATCAGCCCCAGCATTTT. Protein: CASSQEDSSNQPQHF.

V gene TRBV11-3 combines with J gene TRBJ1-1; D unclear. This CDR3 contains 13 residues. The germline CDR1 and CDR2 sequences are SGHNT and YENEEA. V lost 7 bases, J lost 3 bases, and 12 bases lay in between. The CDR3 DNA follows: TGTGCCAGCAACCGCGGGTCCGACACTGAAGCTTTCTTT. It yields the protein CASNRGSDTEAFF. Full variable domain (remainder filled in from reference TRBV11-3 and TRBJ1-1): EAGVVQSPRYKIIEKKQPVAFWCNPISGHNTLYWYLQNLGQGPELLIRYENEEAVDDSQLPKDRFSAERLKGVDSTLKIQPAELGDSAVYLCASNRGSDTEAFFGQGTRLTVV.

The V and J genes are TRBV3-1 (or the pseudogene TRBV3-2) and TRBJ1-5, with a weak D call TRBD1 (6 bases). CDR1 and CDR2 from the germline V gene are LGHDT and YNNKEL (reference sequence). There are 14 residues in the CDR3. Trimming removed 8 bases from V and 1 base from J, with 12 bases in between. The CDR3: CASGMGASNQPQHF. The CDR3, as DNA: TGTGCCAGCGGGATGGGGGCCAGCAATCAGCCCCAGCATTTT.

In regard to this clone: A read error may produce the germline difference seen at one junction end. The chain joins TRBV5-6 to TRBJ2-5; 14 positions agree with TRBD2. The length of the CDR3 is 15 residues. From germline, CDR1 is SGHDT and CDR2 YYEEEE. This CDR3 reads CASSLGLAGAETQYF. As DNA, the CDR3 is TGTGCCAGCAGTTTGGGACTAGCGGGAGCAGAGACCCAGTACTTC.

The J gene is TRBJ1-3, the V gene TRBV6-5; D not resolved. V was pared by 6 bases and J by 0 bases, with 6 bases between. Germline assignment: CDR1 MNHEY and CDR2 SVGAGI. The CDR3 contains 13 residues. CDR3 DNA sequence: TGTGCCAGCAGGCAGGTCTCTGGAAACACCATATATTTT. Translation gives CASRQVSGNTIYF.

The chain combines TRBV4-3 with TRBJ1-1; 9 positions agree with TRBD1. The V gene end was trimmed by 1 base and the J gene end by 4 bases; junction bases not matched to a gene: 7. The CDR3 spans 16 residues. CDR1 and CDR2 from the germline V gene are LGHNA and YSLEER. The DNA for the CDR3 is TGCGCCAGCAGCCAAGCCGCCGGGACAGGGTTCACTGAAGCTTTCTTT. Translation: CASSQAAGTGFTEAFF.

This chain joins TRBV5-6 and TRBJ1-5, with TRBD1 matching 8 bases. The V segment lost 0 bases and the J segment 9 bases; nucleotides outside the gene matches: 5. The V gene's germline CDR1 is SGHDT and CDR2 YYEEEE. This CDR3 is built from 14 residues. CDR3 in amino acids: CASSLDQGAGPQHF. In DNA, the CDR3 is TGTGCCAGCAGCTTGGACCAGGGGGCTGGGCCCCAGCATTTT.

CDR3 in amino acids: CASSLERSEAFF. For the CDR3, the DNA is TGTGCCAGCAGCTTAGAGCGTTCTGAAGCTTTCTTT. V is TRBV11-2 and J is TRBJ1-1; D is undetermined. In germline, CDR1 is SGHAT, CDR2 FQNNGV. This CDR3 has 12 residues. The V and J ends lost 0 bases and 6 bases respectively, with 5 bases between them.

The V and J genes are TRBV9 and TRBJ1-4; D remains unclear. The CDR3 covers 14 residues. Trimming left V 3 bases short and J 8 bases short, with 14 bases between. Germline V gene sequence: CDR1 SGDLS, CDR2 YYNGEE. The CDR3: CASSAWGGLEKLFF. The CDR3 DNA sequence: TGTGCCAGCAGCGCATGGGGAGGGTTGGAAAAACTGTTTTTT. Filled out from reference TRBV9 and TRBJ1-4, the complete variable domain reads DSGVTQTPKHLITATGQRVTLRCSPRSGDLSVYWYQQSLDQGLQFLIQYYNGEERAKGNILERFSAQQFPDLHSELNLSSLELGDSALYFCASSAWGGLEKLFFGSGTQLSVL.

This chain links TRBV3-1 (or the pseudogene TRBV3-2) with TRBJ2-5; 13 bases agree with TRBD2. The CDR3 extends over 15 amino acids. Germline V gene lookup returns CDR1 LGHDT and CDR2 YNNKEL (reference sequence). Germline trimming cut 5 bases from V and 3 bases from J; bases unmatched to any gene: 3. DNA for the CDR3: TGTGCCAGCAGCGCAGGACTAGCGGGAGAAGAGACCCAGTACTTC. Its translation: CASSAGLAGEETQYF.

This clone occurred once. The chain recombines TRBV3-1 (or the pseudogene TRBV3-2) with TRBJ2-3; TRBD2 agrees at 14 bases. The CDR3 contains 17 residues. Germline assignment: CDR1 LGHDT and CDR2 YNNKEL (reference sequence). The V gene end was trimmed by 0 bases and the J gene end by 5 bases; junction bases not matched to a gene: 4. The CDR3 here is CASSQETSGRAGDTQYF. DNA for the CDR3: TGTGCCAGCAGCCAAGAGACTAGCGGGAGGGCTGGAGATACGCAGTATTTT.

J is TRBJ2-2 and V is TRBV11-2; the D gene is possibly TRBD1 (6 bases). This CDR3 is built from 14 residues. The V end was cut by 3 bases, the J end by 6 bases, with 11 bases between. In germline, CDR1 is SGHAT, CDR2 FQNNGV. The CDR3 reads CASSFTGFAGELFF. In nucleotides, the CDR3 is TGTGCCAGCAGCTTCACAGGGTTTGCCGGGGAGCTGTTTTTT.

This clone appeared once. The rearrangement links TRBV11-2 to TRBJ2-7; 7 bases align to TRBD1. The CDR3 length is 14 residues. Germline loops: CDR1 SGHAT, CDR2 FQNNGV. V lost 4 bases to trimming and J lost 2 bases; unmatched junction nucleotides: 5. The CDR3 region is CASSSTGTAYEQYF. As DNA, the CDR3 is TGTGCCAGCAGCTCCACCGGGACAGCCTACGAGCAGTACTTC.

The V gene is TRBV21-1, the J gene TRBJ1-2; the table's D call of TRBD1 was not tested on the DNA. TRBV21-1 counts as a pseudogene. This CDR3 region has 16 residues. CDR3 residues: CASSKMGQGRFYGYTF. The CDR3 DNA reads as TGTGCCAGCAGCAAAATGGGACAGGGGCGATTCTATGGCTACACCTTC.

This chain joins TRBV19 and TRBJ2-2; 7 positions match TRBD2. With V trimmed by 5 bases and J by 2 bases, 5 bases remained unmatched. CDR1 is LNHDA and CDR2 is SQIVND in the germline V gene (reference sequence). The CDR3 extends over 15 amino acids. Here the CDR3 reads CASSFRLANTGELFF. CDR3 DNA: TGTGCCAGTAGTTTCAGACTAGCTAACACCGGGGAGCTGTTTTTT.

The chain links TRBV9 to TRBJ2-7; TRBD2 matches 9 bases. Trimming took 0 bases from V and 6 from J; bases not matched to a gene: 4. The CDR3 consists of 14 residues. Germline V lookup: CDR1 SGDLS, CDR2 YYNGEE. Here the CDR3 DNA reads TGTGCCAGCAGCGTAGTAGGGACTAGCTTCGAGCAGTACTTC. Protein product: CASSVVGTSFEQYF.

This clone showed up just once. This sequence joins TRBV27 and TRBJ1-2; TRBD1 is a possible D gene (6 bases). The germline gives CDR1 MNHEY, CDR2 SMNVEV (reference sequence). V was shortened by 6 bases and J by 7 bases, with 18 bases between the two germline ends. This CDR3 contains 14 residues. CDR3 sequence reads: CASRLQGLKGGYTF. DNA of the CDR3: TGTGCCAGCAGATTGCAGGGGTTAAAGGGTGGCTACACCTTC.